The rows below give T cell receptor beta chains drawn from one sample of a study of cytomegalovirus exposure and HLA in healthy donors. Sequencing was performed with immunoSEQ multiplex PCR; in TCRdb, only in-frame clones are kept and a portion is missing. This sample has over 250,000 clones, with 80% to 90% found just once. Sequencing was done on a sample of PBMCs. Receptor source: a young woman in good health and CMV-seronegative. Both conserved end residues are part of each CDR3. A D gene is named only where the DNA matches it firmly. For some rows the clone size is stated as once, few or many, or as a class when expanded; others skip it.

D	J	V	size	DNA	CDR3
NA	TRBJ1-4	TRBV11-2	NA	TGTGCCAGCAGCTTGGGGGCGAGCAGTACTAATGAAAAACTGTTTTTT	CASSLGASSTNEKLFF
TRBD1	TRBJ1-2	TRBV11-3	NA	TGTGCCAGCAGGCCTGACAGGGGGAGGTACACCTTC	CASRPDRGRYTF
NA	TRBJ2-7	TRBV27	NA	TGTGCCAGCAGTTTAGGGGCGGCCCAGGGGGAGCAGTACTTC	CASSLGAAQGEQYF
TRBD1	TRBJ1-2	TRBV5-6	NA	TGTGCCAGCAGCATCTGGACAGGCACAAGCTATGGCTACACCTTC	CASSIWTGTSYGYTF
NA	TRBJ1-2	TRBV4-3	NA	TGCGCCAGCAGCCAAGATCGGTATGGCTACACCTTC	CASSQDRYGYTF
TRBD1	TRBJ1-4	TRBV14	NA	TGTGCCAGCAGGTTGGGACAGGCGAAACTGTTTTTT	CASRLGQAKLFF
NA	TRBJ1-1	TRBV4-1	NA	TGCGCCAGCAGCCAAGGGGCTGACACTGAAGCTTTCTTT	CASSQGADTEAFF
NA	TRBJ2-7	TRBV5-1	NA	TGCGCCAGCAGCTCTGCCGATGGGGGCGGCTCTCCCTACGAGCAGTACTTC	CASSSADGGGSPYEQYF
TRBD1	TRBJ1-2	TRBV7-9	NA	TGTGCCAGCAGCTCGCCGCAGGACAGGGGTTTAGGCTACACCTTC	CASSSPQDRGLGYTF
NA	TRBJ2-1	TRBV7-9	NA	TGTGCCAGCAGGGAGAGCGGTGCCGTCGATGAGCAGTTCTTC	CASRESGAVDEQFF
TRBD2	TRBJ2-3	TRBV5-1	NA	TGCGCCAGCAGCCCCGGGACTAGCGGGCAGAGGGGAGATACGCAGTATTTT	CASSPGTSGQRGDTQYF
NA	TRBJ1-2	TRBV5-1	NA	TGCGCCAGCAGCTTAACCCGGTCGGGGGGCTACACCTTC	CASSLTRSGGYTF
TRBD1	TRBJ2-7	TRBV7-2	NA	TGTGCCAGCAGCTATCTCATGACAGGGTACTACGAGCAGTACTTC	CASSYLMTGYYEQYF
TRBD2	TRBJ2-1	TRBV9	NA	TGTGCCAGCAGCGTGGGACTAGCGGGGTTCGTCGCCTACAATGAGCAGTTCTTC	CASSVGLAGFVAYNEQFF
NA	TRBJ2-7	TRBV4-1	NA	TGCGCCAGCAGCCCCTATGGGCGGGGCGAGCAGTACTTC	CASSPYGRGEQYF
TRBD2	TRBJ2-1	TRBV6-5	NA	TGTGCCAGCGGGACTAGCGGTTACAATGAGCAGTTCTTC	CASGTSGYNEQFF
NA	TRBJ1-2	TRBV5-1	NA	TGCGCCAGCAGCTTGGACAGATTCGACTATGGCTACACCTTC	CASSLDRFDYGYTF
TRBD2	TRBJ2-1	TRBV27	NA	TGTGCCAGCAGTTCCGACCACGGACTAGCGGGCTCCTACAATGAGCAGTTCTTC	CASSSDHGLAGSYNEQFF
NA	TRBJ1-5	TRBV13	NA	TGTGCCAGCAGGTCCGCGGGGACCAATCAGCCCCAGCATTTT	CASRSAGTNQPQHF
NA	TRBJ1-2	TRBV6-5	NA	TGTGCCAGCACTCCTCAGGGTACCTATGGCTACACCTTC	CASTPQGTYGYTF
TRBD2	TRBJ2-7	TRBV7-3	NA	TGTGCCAGCAGCCTGACTAGCGGGGGGACCTACGAGCAGTACTTC	CASSLTSGGTYEQYF
NA	TRBJ1-2	TRBV5-1	NA	TGCGCCAGCAGCTTGGCCTTTACAGGGCGCGGCTACACCTTC	CASSLAFTGRGYTF
TRBD1	TRBJ2-1	TRBV7-9	NA	TGTGCCAGCAGCTCTCAGACAGGGATCAATGAGCAGTTCTTC	CASSSQTGINEQFF
NA	TRBJ1-1	TRBV6-5	NA	TGTGCCAGCAGTTACTCCCAGGGATCCACTGAAGCTTTCTTT	CASSYSQGSTEAFF
TRBD2	TRBJ2-2	TRBV2	NA	TGTGCCAGCAGGGGGACTAGCGGGACTGGAGGGGAGCTGTTTTTT	CASRGTSGTGGELFF
NA	TRBJ2-2	TRBV29-1	NA	TGCAGCGTTGGCCCCCATGGGGAGCCCGGGGAGCTGTTTTTT	CSVGPHGEPGELFF
NA	TRBJ1-2	TRBV29-1	few	TGCAGCGTTGTTGTCAGGGGAGAGGATGGCTACACCTTC	CSVVVRGEDGYTF
NA	TRBJ2-7	TRBV11-3	NA	TGTGCCAGCAGCCCCCTGGAGGGTCCCTACGAGCAGTACTTC	CASSPLEGPYEQYF
TRBD2	TRBJ2-7	TRBV18	NA	TGTGCCAGCTCACTTTTAGCGGGTCGCTCCTACGAGCAGTACTTC	CASSLLAGRSYEQYF
TRBD1	TRBJ1-3	TRBV4-1	NA	TGCGCCAGCAGCCGGGACAGGGTAACGAACACCATATATTTT	CASSRDRVTNTIYF
NA	TRBJ2-7	TRBV28	NA	TGTGCCAGCAGTCCGCGGGGCCGATCCTACGAGCAGTACTTC	CASSPRGRSYEQYF
TRBD1	TRBJ1-2	TRBV6-5	NA	TGTGCCAGCAGTTTGGGACAGGCCGGGGGCTACACCTTC	CASSLGQAGGYTF
NA	TRBJ1-4	TRBV5-1	NA	TGCGCCAGCAGCTCCTCCCTCAGTTGGGCGGGTGAAAAACTGTTTTTT	CASSSSLSWAGEKLFF